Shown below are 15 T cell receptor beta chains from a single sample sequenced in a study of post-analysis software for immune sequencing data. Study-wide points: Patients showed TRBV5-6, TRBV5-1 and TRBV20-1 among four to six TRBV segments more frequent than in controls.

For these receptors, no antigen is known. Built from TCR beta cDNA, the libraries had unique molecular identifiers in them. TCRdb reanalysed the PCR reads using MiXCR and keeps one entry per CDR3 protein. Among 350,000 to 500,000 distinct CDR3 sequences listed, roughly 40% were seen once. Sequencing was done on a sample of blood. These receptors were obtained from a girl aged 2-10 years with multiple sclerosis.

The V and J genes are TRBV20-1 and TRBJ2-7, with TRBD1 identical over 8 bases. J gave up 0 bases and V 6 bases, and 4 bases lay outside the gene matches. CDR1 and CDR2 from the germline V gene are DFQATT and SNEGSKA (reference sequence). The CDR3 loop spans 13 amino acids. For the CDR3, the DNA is TGCAGTGCCCCAGGGACAGGCTCCTACGAGCAGTACTTC. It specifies CSAPGTGSYEQYF.

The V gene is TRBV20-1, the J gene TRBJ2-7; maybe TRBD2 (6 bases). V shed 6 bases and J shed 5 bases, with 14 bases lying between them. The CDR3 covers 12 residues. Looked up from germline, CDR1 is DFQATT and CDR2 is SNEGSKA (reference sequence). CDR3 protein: CSARLATHEQYF. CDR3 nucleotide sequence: TGCAGTGCACGGCTAGCGACCCACGAGCAGTACTTC.

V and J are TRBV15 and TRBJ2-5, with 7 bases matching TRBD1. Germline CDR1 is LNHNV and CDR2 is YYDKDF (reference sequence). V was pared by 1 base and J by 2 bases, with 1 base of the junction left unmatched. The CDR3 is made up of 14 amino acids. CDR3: CATSRGQGQETQYF. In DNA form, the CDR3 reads TGTGCCACCAGCAGAGGACAGGGTCAAGAGACCCAGTACTTC.

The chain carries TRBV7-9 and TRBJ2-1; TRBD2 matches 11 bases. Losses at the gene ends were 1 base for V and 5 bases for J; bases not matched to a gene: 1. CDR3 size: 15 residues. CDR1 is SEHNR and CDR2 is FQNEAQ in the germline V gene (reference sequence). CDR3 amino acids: CASSLVLAGDNEQFF. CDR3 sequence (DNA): TGTGCCAGCAGCTTAGTACTAGCGGGAGACAATGAGCAGTTCTTC.

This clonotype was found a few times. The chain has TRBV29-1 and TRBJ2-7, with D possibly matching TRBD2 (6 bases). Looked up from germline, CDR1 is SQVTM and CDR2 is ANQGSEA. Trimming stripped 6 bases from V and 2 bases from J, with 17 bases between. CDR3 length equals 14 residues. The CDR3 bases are TGCAGCGTCGGGAGAGGCGAGGGTCCCTACGAGCAGTACTTC. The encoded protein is CSVGRGEGPYEQYF.

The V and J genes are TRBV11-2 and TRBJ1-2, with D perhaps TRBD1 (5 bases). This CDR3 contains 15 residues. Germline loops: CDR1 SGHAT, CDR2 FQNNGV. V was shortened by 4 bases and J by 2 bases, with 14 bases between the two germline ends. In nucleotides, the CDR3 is TGTGCCAGCAGCTCGGGGGGTGTCCTCAACTATGGCTACACCTTC. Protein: CASSSGGVLNYGYTF.

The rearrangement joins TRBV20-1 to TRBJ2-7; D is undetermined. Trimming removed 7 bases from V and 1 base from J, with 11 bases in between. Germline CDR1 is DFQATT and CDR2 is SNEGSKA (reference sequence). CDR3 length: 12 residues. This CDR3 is CSGVTRSYEQYF. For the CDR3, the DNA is TGCAGTGGAGTAACCCGATCCTACGAGCAGTACTTC.

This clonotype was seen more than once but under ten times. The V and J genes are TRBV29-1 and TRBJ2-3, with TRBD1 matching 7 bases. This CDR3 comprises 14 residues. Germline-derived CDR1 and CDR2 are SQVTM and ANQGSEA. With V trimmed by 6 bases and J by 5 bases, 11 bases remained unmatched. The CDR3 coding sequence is TGCAGCGTCCCGCAAAAGGGGGCCGTAGATACGCAGTATTTT. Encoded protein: CSVPQKGAVDTQYF.

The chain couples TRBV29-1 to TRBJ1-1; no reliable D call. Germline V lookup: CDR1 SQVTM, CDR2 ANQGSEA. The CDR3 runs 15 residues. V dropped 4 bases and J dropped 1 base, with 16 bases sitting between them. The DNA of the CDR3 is TGCAGCGTTGGGGGTGGCTCCACGCAGAACACTGAAGCTTTCTTT. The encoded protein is CSVGGGSTQNTEAFF.

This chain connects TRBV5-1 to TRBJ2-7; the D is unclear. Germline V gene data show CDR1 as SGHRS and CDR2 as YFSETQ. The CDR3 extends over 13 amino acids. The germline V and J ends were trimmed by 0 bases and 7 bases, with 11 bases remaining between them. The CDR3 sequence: CASSLGPVDEQYF. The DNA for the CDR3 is TGCGCCAGCAGCTTGGGGCCTGTAGATGAGCAGTACTTC.

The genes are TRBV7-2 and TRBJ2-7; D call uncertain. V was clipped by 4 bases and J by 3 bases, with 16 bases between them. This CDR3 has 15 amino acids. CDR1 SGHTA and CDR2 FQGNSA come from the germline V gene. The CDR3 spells CASSSRRSLGYEQYF. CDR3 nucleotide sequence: TGTGCCAGCAGCTCGAGACGGTCTTTGGGCTACGAGCAGTACTTC.

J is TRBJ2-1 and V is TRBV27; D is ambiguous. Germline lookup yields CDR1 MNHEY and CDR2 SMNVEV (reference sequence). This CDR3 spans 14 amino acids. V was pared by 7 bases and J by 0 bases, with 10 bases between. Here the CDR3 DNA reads TGTGCCAGCACAAGCTCCAGCTCCTACAATGAGCAGTTCTTC. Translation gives CASTSSSSYNEQFF.

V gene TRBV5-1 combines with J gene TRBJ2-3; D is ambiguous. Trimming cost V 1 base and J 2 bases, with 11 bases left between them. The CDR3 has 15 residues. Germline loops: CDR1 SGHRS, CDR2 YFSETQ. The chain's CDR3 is CASSLWSGDTDTQYF. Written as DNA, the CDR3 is TGCGCCAGCAGCTTGTGGTCCGGAGACACAGATACGCAGTATTTT.

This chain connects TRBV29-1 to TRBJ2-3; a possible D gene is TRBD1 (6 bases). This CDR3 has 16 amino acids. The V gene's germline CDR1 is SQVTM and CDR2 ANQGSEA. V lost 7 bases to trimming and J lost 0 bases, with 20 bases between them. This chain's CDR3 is CSEQRSRGLSTDTQYF. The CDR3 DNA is TGCAGCGAGCAACGTTCCAGGGGCCTCAGCACAGATACGCAGTATTTT.

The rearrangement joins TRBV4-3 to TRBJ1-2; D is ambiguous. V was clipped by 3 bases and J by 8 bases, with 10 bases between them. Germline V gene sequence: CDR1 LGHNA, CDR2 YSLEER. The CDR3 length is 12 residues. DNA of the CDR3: TGCGCCAGCAGCCATTATACGGGAGGCTACACCTTC. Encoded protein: CASSHYTGGYTF.